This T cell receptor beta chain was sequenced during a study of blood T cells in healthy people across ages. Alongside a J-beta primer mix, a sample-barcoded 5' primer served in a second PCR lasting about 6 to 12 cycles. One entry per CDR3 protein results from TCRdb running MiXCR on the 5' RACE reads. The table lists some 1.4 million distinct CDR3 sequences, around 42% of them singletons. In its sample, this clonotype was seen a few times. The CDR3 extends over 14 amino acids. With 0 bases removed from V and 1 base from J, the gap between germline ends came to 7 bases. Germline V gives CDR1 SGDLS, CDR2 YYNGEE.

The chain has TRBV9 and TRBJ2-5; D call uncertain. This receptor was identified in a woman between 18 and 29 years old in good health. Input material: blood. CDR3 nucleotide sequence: TGTGCCAGCAGCGTAGGTCCAGTCCAAGAGACCCAGTACTTC. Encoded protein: CASSVGPVQETQYF.